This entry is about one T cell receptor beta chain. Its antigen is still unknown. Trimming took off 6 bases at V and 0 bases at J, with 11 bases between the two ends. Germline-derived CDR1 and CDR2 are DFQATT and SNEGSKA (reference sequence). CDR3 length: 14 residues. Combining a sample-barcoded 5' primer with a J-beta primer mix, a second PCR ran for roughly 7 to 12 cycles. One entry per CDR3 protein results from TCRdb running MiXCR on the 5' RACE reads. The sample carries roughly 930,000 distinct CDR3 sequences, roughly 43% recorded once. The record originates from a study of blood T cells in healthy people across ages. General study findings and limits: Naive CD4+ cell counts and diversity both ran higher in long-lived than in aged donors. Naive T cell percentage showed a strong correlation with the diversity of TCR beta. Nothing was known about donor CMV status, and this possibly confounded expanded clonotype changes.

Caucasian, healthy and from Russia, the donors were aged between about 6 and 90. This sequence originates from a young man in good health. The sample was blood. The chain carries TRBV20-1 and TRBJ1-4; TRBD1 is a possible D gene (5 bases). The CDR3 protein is CSAARGPTNEKLFF. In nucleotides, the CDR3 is TGCAGTGCCGCGCGGGGACCAACTAATGAAAAACTGTTTTTT.